The T cell receptor beta chain under discussion was sequenced for a study of naive and memory T cell subsets. Study outcomes and limitations: Over 90% of naive TCR sequences appeared only once, unlike memory subsets. Especially in CD8 cells, naive repertoires contained a few larger clonotypes, possibly CD45RA-re-expressing memory cells. A clonotype means one alpha or beta sequence, not an alpha/beta pair. In CD4 and CD8 cells, diversity dropped from naive through EMRA.

Two oligonucleotides, mixed equimolar, formed the beta constant-region primer covering TRBC1 and TRBC2. Four rounds of PCR amplified the ligated cDNA using nested alpha and beta constant-region primers plus SP2. TCRdb reprocessed the UMI-ligation and nested PCR reads via MiXCR and lists one record per CDR3 protein. This table holds 98,000 or so distinct CDR3 sequences, about 11% found once. V lost 6 bases, J lost 7 bases, and 13 bases stayed unmatched. The germline V gene encodes CDR1 SGHRS and CDR2 YFSETQ. The CDR3 loop spans 16 amino acids. A note on this clonotype: Its antigen is unknown.

The sequence was collected from a human donor in good health. Specimen: naive CD4+ T cells from blood. The chain has TRBV5-1 and TRBJ2-1, with TRBD2 identical over 10 bases. CDR3: CASTLPGLAATNEQFF. CDR3 nucleotide sequence: TGCGCCAGCACCCTTCCTGGACTAGCGGCAACGAATGAGCAGTTCTTC.